This passage covers 2 T cell receptor beta chains from one sample sequenced in a study of shared clonotypes between healthy human individuals. The repertoire was sequenced with immunoSEQ multiplex PCR; TCRdb's copy has only in-frame clones and lacks some. The sample carries about 1.5 million clones, nearly 99% recorded once. Sequencing used naive CD4+ T cells sorted from blood. Subset specified: CD45RA+ positively selected. Receptors were obtained from a man between 25 and 39 years old in good health.

In nucleotides, the CDR3 is TGTGCCAGTAGTCCTTCGCGGCGTGAGCAGTTCTTC. Residues: CASSPSRREQFF. The chain employs TRBV19 and TRBJ2-1; D is uncertain. With 5 bases removed from V and 9 bases from J, the gap between germline ends came to 11 bases. The CDR3 loop spans 12 amino acids. CDR1 and CDR2 (germline): LNHDA, SQIVND (reference sequence).

The rearrangement links TRBV28 to TRBJ2-7; weak D call: TRBD1 (6 bases). The CDR3 contains 14 residues. Germline loops: CDR1 MDHEN, CDR2 SYDVKM. The V end was cut by 5 bases, the J end by 3 bases, with 14 bases between. The CDR3 nucleotides are TGTGCCAGCAGTGCGACAGGAACGAACTACGAGCAGTACTTC. Residues: CASSATGTNYEQYF.